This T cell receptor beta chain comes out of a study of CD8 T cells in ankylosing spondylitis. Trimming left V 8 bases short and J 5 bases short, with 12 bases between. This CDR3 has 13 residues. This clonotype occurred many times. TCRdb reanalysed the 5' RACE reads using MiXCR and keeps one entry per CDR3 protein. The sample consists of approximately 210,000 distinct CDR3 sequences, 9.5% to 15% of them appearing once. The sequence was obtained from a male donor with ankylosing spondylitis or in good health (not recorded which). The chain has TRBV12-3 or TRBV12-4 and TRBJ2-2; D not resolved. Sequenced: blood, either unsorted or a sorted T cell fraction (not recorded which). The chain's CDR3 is CASQLVVTGELFF. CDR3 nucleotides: TGTGCCAGCCAACTGGTGGTGACCGGGGAGCTGTTTTTT.